This is a list of T cell receptor beta chains from one sample in a study of T cells in Graves' hyperthyroidism and ophthalmopathy. TCRdb reprocessed the multiplex PCR reads via MiXCR and lists one record per CDR3 protein. The sample consists of just over 550,000 distinct CDR3 sequences, about 45% of them appearing once. Input material: peripheral blood or thyroid tissue (not recorded which). Source of these receptors: a woman between 18 and 30 years old with Graves' hyperthyroidism. Both conserved end residues are part of each CDR3. Clone sizes are given selectively: once, few, many, or a class where the clone is expanded.

CDR3	size	V	J	length
CSVVLTENTEAFF	many	TRBV29-1	TRBJ1-1	13
CASSTGQGFTLHF	-	TRBV9	TRBJ1-6	13
CASSLGGWYQETQYF	many	TRBV7-3	TRBJ2-5	15
CASSYLGRDSNQPQHF	-	TRBV25-1	TRBJ1-5	16
CASSPGTGPVQETQYF	few	TRBV7-8	TRBJ2-5	16
CSAGSGTPEQYF	few	TRBV20-1	TRBJ2-7	12
CASSQDLGANEKLFF	few	TRBV7-2	TRBJ1-4	15
CASRNRGDYGYTF	few	TRBV11-2	TRBJ1-2	13
CASSQVWGSGQPQHF	-	TRBV4-2	TRBJ1-5	15
CASSQAPGGRTEAFF	-	TRBV4-1	TRBJ1-1	15
CASSQPGPGLDEQYF	-	TRBV14	TRBJ2-7	15
CSVGGGRELGYTF	-	TRBV29-1	TRBJ1-2	13
CATSRDKTATNEKLFF	many	TRBV15	TRBJ1-4	16
CASTKREVRSGEQYF	-	TRBV7-9	TRBJ2-7	15
CASARTGVGPNEKLFF	-	TRBV19	TRBJ1-4	16
CASSFGSSGSNEKLFF	few	TRBV7-9	TRBJ1-4	16
CASSLGEGEETQYF	-	TRBV7-9	TRBJ2-5	14
CASSQASAPVYEQYF	few	TRBV4-2	TRBJ2-7	15
CASSYRPRHGEISPLHF	-	TRBV6-2/TRBV6-3	TRBJ1-6	17
CASSQGSPRWAADTQYF	-	TRBV7-3	TRBJ2-3	17
CASSLAPGEEKLFF	-	TRBV7-9	TRBJ1-4	14
CASSLRRSGLGETQYF	few	TRBV7-8	TRBJ2-5	16
CATSSEGGTRKTQYF	-	TRBV15	TRBJ2-5	15
CASSVEREGREQYF	-	TRBV9	TRBJ2-7	14
CAMGYGYTF	-	TRBV25-1	TRBJ1-2	9
CSVSQEASFYEQYF	few	TRBV29-1	TRBJ2-7	14
CATSDLTGEAFF	many	TRBV24-1	TRBJ1-1	12
CASINVAAGEGYTF	-	TRBV7-2	TRBJ1-2	14
CASSLPVLHLSEQYF	-	TRBV7-9	TRBJ2-7	15
CASSPRTVQETQYF	few	TRBV7-9	TRBJ2-5	14
CATSERQNTGELFF	many	TRBV24-1	TRBJ2-2	14
CASNPGETQYF	-	TRBV18	TRBJ2-5	11
CSWDRALNTEAFF	once	TRBV29-1	TRBJ1-1	13
CASSTGTGRMNTEAFF	few	TRBV2	TRBJ1-1	16
CASSILLRGDTQYF	-	TRBV19	TRBJ2-3	14
CATSDLDSPEKLFF	many	TRBV24-1	TRBJ1-4	14
CASSLLTGGAGYTF	few	TRBV7-2	TRBJ1-2	14
CAISGDGQRAEQYF	-	TRBV10-3	TRBJ2-7	14